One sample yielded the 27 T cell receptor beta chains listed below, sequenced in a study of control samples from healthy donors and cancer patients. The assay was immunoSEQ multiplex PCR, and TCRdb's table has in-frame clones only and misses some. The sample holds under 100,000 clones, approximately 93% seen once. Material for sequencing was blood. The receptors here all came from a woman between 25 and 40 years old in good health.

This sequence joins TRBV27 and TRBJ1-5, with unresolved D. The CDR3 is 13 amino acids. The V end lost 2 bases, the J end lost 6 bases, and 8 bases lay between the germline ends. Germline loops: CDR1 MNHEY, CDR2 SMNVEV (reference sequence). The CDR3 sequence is CASSLTDAQPQHF. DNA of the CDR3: TGTGCCAGCAGTTTAACCGACGCTCAGCCCCAGCATTTT.

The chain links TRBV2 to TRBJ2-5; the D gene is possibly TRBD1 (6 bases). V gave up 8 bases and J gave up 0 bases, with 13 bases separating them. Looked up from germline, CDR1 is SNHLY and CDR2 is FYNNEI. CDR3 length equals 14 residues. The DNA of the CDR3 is TGTGCCAGCCCAAACAGGGACCACCAAGAGACCCAGTACTTC. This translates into CASPNRDHQETQYF.

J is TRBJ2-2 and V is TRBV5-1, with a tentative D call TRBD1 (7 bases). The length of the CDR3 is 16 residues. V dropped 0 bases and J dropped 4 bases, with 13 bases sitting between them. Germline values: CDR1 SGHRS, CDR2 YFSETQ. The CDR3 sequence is CASSLAVQGGTGELFF. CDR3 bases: TGCGCCAGCAGCTTGGCCGTTCAGGGGGGCACCGGGGAGCTGTTTTTT. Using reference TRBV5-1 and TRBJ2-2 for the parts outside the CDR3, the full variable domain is KAGVTQTPRYLIKTRGQQVTLSCSPISGHRSVSWYQQTPGQGLQFLFEYFSETQRNKGNFPGRFSGRQFSNSRSEMNVSTLELGDSALYLCASSLAVQGGTGELFFGEGSRLTVL.

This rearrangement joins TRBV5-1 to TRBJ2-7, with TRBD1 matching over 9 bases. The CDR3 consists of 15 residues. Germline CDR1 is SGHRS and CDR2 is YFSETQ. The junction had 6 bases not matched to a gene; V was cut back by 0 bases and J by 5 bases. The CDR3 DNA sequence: TGCGCCAGCAGCTTGGAAGGGACAGGGACCAACGAGCAGTACTTC. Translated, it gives CASSLEGTGTNEQYF.

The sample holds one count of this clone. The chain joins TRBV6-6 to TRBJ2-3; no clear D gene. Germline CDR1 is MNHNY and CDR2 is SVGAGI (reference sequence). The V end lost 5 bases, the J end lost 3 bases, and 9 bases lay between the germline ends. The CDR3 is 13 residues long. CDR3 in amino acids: CASSRQRTDTQYF. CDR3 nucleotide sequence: TGTGCCAGCAGTCGACAACGGACAGATACGCAGTATTTT.

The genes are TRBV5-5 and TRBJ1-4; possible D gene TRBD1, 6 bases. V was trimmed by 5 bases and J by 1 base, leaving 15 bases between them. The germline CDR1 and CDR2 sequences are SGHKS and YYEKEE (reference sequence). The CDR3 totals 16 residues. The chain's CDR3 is CASSSHDRLTNEKLFF. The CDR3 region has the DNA TGTGCCAGCAGTTCACATGACAGGCTAACTAATGAAAAACTGTTTTTT.

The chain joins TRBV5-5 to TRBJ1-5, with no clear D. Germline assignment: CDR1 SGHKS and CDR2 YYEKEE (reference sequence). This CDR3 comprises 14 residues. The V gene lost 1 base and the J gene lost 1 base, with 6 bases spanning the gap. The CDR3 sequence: CASSLSSSNQPQHF. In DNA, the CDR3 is TGTGCCAGCAGCTTGTCGTCAAGCAATCAGCCCCAGCATTTT.

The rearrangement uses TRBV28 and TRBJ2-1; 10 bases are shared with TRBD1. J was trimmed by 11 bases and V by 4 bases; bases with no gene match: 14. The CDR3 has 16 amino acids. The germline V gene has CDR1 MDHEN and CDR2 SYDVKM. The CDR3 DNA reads TGTGCCAGCAGTTCGCCTCCGGGACAGGGGCGGTCCAAGCAGTTCTTC. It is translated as CASSSPPGQGRSKQFF.

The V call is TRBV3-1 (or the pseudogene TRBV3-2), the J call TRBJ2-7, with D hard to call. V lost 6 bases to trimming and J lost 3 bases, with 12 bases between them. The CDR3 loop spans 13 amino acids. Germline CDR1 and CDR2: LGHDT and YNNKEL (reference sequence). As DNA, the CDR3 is TGTGCCAGCAGTTCCTTTGCCGGCTACGAGCAGTACTTC. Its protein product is CASSSFAGYEQYF.

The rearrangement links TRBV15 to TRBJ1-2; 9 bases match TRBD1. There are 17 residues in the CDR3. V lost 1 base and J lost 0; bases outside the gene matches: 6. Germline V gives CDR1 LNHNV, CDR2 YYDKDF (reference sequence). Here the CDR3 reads CATSRAGTGLANYGYTF. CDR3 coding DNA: TGTGCCACCAGCAGAGCGGGGACAGGGTTGGCTAACTATGGCTACACCTTC.

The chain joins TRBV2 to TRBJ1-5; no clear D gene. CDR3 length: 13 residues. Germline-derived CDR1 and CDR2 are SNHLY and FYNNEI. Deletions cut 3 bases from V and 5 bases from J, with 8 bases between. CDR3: CASSEGQYQPQHF. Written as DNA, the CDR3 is TGTGCCAGCAGTGAGGGCCAGTATCAGCCCCAGCATTTT. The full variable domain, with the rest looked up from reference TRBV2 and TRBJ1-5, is EPEVTQTPSHQVTQMGQEVILRCVPISNHLYFYWYRQILGQKVEFLVSFYNNEISEKSEIFDDQFSVERPDGSNFTLKIRSTKLEDSAMYFCASSEGQYQPQHFGDGTRLSIL.

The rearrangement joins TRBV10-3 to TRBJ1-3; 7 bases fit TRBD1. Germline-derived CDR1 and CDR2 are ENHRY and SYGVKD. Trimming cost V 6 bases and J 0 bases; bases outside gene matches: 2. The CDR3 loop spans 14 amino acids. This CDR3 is CAISRDSSGNTIYF. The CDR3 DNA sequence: TGTGCCATCAGCCGGGACAGCTCTGGAAACACCATATATTTT.

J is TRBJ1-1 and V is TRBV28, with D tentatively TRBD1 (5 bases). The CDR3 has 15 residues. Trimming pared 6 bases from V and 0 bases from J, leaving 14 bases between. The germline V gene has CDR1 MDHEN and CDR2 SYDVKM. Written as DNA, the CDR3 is TGTGCCAGCAGCCCTTTCGGGGGATTGAACACTGAAGCTTTCTTT. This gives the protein CASSPFGGLNTEAFF. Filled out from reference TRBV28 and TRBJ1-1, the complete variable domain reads DVKVTQSSRYLVKRTGEKVFLECVQDMDHENMFWYRQDPGLGLRLIYFSYDVKMKEKGDIPEGYSVSREKKERFSLILESASTNQTSMYLCASSPFGGLNTEAFFGQGTRLTVV.

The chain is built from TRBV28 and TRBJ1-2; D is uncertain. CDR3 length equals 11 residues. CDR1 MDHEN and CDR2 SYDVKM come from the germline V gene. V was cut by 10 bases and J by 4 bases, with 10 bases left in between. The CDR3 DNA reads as TGTGCCACCTACCAGAGCTATGGCTACACCTTC. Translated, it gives CATYQSYGYTF.

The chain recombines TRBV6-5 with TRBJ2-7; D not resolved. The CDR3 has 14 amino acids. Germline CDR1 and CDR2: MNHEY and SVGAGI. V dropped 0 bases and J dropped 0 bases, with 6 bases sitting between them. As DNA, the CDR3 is TGTGCCAGCAGTTACTCGGACCTCTCCTACGAGCAGTACTTC. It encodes CASSYSDLSYEQYF.

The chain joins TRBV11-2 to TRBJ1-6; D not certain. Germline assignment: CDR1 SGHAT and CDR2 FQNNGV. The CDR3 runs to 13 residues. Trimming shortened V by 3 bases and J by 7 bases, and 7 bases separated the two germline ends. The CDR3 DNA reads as TGTGCCAGCAGCTTCGAGTCGAATTCACCCCTCCACTTT. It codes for CASSFESNSPLHF.

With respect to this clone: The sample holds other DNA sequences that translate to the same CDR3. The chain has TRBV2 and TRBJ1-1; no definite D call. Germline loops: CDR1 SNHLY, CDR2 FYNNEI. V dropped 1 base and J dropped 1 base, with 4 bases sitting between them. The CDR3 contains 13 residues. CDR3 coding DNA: TGTGCCAGCAGTGAAGGGTGGAACACTGAAGCTTTCTTT. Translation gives CASSEGWNTEAFF.

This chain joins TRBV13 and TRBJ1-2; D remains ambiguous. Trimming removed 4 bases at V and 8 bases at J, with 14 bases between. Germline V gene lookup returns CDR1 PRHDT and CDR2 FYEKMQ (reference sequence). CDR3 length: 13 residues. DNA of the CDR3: TGTGCCAGCAGCTCCGTGGGAGGAATGGGCTACACCTTC. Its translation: CASSSVGGMGYTF.

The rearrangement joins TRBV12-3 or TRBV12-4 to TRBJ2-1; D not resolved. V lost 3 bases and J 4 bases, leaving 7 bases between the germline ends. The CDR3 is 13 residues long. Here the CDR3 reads CASSLFEYNEQFF. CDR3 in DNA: TGTGCCAGCAGTTTGTTCGAATACAATGAGCAGTTCTTC.

This CDR3 is CASSLERRTEAFF. The CDR3 DNA is TGTGCCAGCAGCTTAGAGAGAAGAACTGAAGCTTTCTTT. The chain uses TRBV7-9 and TRBJ1-1; D is unclear. V was pared by 1 base and J by 5 bases, with 8 bases between. This CDR3 region has 13 residues. CDR1 and CDR2 (germline): SEHNR, FQNEAQ (reference sequence).

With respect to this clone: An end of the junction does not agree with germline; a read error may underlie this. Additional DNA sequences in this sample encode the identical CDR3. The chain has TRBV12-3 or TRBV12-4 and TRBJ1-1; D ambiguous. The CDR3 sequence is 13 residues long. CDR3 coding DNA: TGTGCCAGCAGTTTCGCGGTGAACACTGAGGCTTTCTTT. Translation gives CASSFAVNTEAFF.

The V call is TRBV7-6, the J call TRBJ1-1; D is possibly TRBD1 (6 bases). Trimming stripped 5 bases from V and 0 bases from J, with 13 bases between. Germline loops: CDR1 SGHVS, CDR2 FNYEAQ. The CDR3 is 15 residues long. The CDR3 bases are TGTGCCAGCAGCCCTTCCGACAGGATGAACACTGAAGCTTTCTTT. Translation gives CASSPSDRMNTEAFF. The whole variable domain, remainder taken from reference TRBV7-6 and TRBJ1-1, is GAGVSQSPRYKVTKRGQDVALRCDPISGHVSLYWYRQALGQGPEFLTYFNYEAQQDKSGLPNDRFSAERPEGSISTLTIQRTEQRDSAMYRCASSPSDRMNTEAFFGQGTRLTVV.

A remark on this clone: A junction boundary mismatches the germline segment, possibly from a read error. CDR3 sequence reads: CATGGGASGANVLTF. The CDR3 coding sequence is TGCGCCACGGGGGGGGGAGCCTCTGGGGCCAACGTCCTGACTTTC. This chain uses TRBV15 with TRBJ2-6, with TRBD2 matching over 8 bases. The CDR3 sequence is 15 residues long. Germline CDR1 and CDR2: LNHNV and YYDKDF (reference sequence). The full variable domain, its missing parts supplied by reference TRBV15 and TRBJ2-6, is DAMVIQNPRYQVTQFGKPVTLSCSQTLNHNVMYWYQQKSSQAPKLLFHYYDKDFNNEADTPDNFQSRRPNTSFCFLDIRSPGLGDTAMYLCATGGGASGANVLTFGAGSRLTVL.

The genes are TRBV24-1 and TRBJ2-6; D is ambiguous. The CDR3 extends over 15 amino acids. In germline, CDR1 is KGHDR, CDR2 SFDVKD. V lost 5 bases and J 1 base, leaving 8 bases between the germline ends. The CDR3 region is CATSVTLSGANVLTF. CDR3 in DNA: TGTGCCACCAGTGTGACATTGTCTGGGGCCAACGTCCTGACTTTC.

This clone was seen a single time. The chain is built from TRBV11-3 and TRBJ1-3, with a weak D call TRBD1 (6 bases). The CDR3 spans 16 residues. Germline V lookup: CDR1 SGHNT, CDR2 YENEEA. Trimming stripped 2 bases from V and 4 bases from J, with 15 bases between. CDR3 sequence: CASSLRQGKSGNTIYF. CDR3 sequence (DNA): TGTGCCAGCAGCTTAAGGCAGGGGAAAAGCGGAAACACCATATATTTT. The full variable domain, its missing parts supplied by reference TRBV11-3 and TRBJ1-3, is EAGVVQSPRYKIIEKKQPVAFWCNPISGHNTLYWYLQNLGQGPELLIRYENEEAVDDSQLPKDRFSAERLKGVDSTLKIQPAELGDSAVYLCASSLRQGKSGNTIYFGEGSWLTVV.

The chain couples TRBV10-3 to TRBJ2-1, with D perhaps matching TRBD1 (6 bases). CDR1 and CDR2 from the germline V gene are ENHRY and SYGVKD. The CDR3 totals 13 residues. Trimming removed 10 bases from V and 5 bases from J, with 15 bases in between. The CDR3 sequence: CATMWDTHNEQFF. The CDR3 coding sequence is TGTGCCACCATGTGGGACACCCACAATGAGCAGTTCTTC.

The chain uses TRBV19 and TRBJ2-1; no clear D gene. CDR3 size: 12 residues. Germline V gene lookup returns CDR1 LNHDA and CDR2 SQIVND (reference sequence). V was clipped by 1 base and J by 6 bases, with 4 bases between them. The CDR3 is CASSIGGNEQFF. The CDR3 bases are TGTGCCAGTAGTATAGGGGGCAATGAGCAGTTCTTC.